These 5 T cell receptor beta chains came from one sample sequenced in a study of T-cell reconstitution after alpha-beta-depleted transplantation in children. Using unique molecular identifiers, the investigators prepared the TCRbeta library. Using its own MiXCR run on the PCR reads, TCRdb lists one record per CDR3 protein. The data show about 100,000 distinct CDR3 sequences, almost 6.5% seen once. Material: PBMCs, mostly from graft donor cells, obtained 360 days after TCRalphabeta/CD19-depleted stem cell transplant. The receptors derive from a male patient aged 2-10 years who had a stem cell transplant for acute lymphoblastic leukemia, so the T cells may come from the graft donor.

V usage is TRBV4-1 and J usage is TRBJ1-2; D not certain. The germline CDR1 and CDR2 sequences are MGHRA and YSYEKL. V dropped 0 bases and J dropped 6 bases, with 8 bases sitting between them. The CDR3 contains 13 residues. Written as DNA, the CDR3 is TGCGCCAGCAGCCAAGAGGCCGGGGATGGCTACACCTTC. Protein: CASSQEAGDGYTF.

V is TRBV5-1 and J is TRBJ2-7; TRBD2 might be the D (6 bases). Germline CDR1 and CDR2: SGHRS and YFSETQ. CDR3 length equals 15 residues. V was trimmed by 0 bases and J by 3 bases, leaving 13 bases between them. The CDR3 spells CASSLEPSGGYEQYF. For the CDR3, the DNA is TGCGCCAGCAGCTTGGAACCCTCCGGGGGCTACGAGCAGTACTTC.

This clonotype has ten or more counts. V and J are TRBV28 and TRBJ1-2, with D possibly matching TRBD1 (5 bases). V dropped 5 bases and J dropped 4 bases, with 20 bases sitting between them. CDR3 size: 16 residues. Germline CDR1 is MDHEN and CDR2 is SYDVKM. The CDR3 spells CASSRDSSAPIYGYTF. In nucleotides, the CDR3 is TGTGCCAGCAGTCGGGACTCCAGCGCCCCAATCTATGGCTACACCTTC.

With respect to this clonotype: This could be a read error, since a much larger clone is one nucleotide away. The rearrangement joins TRBV9 to TRBJ1-4, with D maybe TRBD1 (5 bases). The CDR3 totals 16 residues. Per germline, CDR1 SGDLS and CDR2 YYNGEE. CDR3 sequence: CTSSVGVARGGEKLFF. The DNA of the CDR3 is TGTACCAGCAGCGTAGGGGTTGCGAGGGGAGGTGAAAAACTGTTTTTT.

This clonotype was counted ten times or more. This chain joins TRBV29-1 and TRBJ2-7, with 12 nucleotides matching TRBD1. This CDR3 comprises 12 residues. Germline CDR1 and CDR2: SQVTM and ANQGSEA. Trimming took 3 bases from V and 8 from J; bases not matched to a gene: 2. CDR3 coding DNA: TGCAGCGTTGATGGGACAGGGGGCCAGCAGTACTTC. This gives the protein CSVDGTGGQQYF.